This T cell receptor (beta chain) stems from a study of T cell repertoires in cytomegalovirus infection. Study summary: Through public TCR beta signatures, both CMV infection and matching HLA type were indicated.

TCRdb analysed the reads with MiXCR anew, one entry per CDR3 protein. The table includes roughly 90,000 distinct CDR3 sequences, 20% to 30% detected once. Trimming took off 4 bases at V and 0 bases at J, with 10 bases between the two ends. CDR1 and CDR2 (germline): SGHRS, YFSETQ. The CDR3 is 14 amino acids. To note about this clonotype: Its antigen is not identified.

General study points: Dominating the ex vivo response were HLA-C-restricted CMV-specific TCR beta clonotypes.

The receptor comes from a human donor in good health (CMV status not recorded). Some clones in this sample may be carry-over from other donors' samples. Specimen: CD8+ T cells from cultured PBMCs, collected from culture after CMV antigen stimulation. The chain has TRBV5-1 and TRBJ1-1; TRBD1 might be the D (5 bases). The CDR3 reads CASSVDRMNTEAFF. The CDR3 nucleotides read TGCGCCAGCAGCGTAGACAGAATGAACACTGAAGCTTTCTTT. The entire variable domain, with the rest obtained from reference TRBV5-1 and TRBJ1-1, is as follows: KAGVTQTPRYLIKTRGQQVTLSCSPISGHRSVSWYQQTPGQGLQFLFEYFSETQRNKGNFPGRFSGRQFSNSRSEMNVSTLELGDSALYLCASSVDRMNTEAFFGQGTRLTVV.